The source of this T cell receptor beta chain is a study of blood T cell repertoires in COVID-19. Study information: Samples taken during acute and convalescent COVID-19 were collected in the United States, Italy and Spain. T cells, B-cell-depleted T cells, or PBMCs supplied cDNA or gDNA.

Study processing details: The authors estimated nucleated cell counts from reference gene primer amplification. Profiled with immunoSEQ multiplex PCR; TCRdb holds only in-frame clones, not every one. From that table come the V and J calls and clone size; the DNA was used to work out D and trimming. The sample yields 50,000 to 70,000 clones, around 77% seen once. Germline V gives CDR1 SQVTM, CDR2 ANQGSEA. Deletions cut 8 bases from V and 6 bases from J, with 13 bases between. The CDR3 length is 12 residues. The receptor's source is a man aged 55-75 years with acute or convalescent COVID-19. The sequenced sample was peripheral blood. The chain uses TRBV29-1 and TRBJ2-2; D is possibly TRBD2 (5 bases). CDR3 residues: CSCTTGAGELFF. CDR3 nucleotide sequence: TGCAGCTGCACTACCGGGGCCGGGGAGCTGTTTTTT.